This TCR beta chain originates from a study of OX40 agonist ivuxolimab in advanced cancers. Study background: Among those enrolled, mean age was about 60 years (range roughly 23 to 85) and less than 90% were male.

Study outcomes and limitations: The work left the antigen specificity of expanded peripheral T cells undetermined.

The study sampled blood at baseline, cycle 4 day 1, and cycle 7 day 1. On this clone: Its specificity is not known.

The assay was immunoSEQ multiplex PCR, and TCRdb's table has in-frame clones only and misses some. This table holds tens of thousands of clones, roughly 91% found once. Trimming took off 5 bases at V and 5 bases at J, with 12 bases between the two ends. Germline V gene lookup returns CDR1 LNHDA and CDR2 SQIVND (reference sequence). The CDR3 has 14 residues. The J gene is TRBJ2-2, the V gene TRBV19; D is undetermined. This TCR was recovered from an adult with an advanced solid tumor such as melanoma, head and neck, liver or kidney cancer. The sample in question was CD4+ or CD8+ T cells sorted from blood, obtained in a trial of the OX40 agonist ivuxolimab. The CDR3 DNA follows: TGTGCCAGTAGTGCTCTCGACTGGACCGGGGAGCTGTTTTTT. Protein: CASSALDWTGELFF. Full variable domain (remainder filled in from reference TRBV19 and TRBJ2-2): DGGITQSPKYLFRKEGQNVTLSCEQNLNHDAMYWYRQDPGQGLRLIYYSQIVNDFQKGDIAEGYSVSREKKESFPLTVTSAQKNPTAFYLCASSALDWTGELFFGEGSRLTVL.